This T cell receptor beta chain was recovered during a study of OX40 agonist ivuxolimab in advanced cancers. Broader study findings: Some nonresponders also had low normalized T-cell clonal expansion.

In the case of this clone: Antigen: not known.

Germline CDR1 SGDLS, CDR2 YYNGEE. Trimming shortened V by 0 bases and J by 3 bases, and 3 bases separated the two germline ends. The CDR3 length is 13 residues. Sequencing was performed with immunoSEQ multiplex PCR; in TCRdb, only in-frame clones are kept and a portion is missing. The profile shows approximately 30,000 clones, around 92% of them singletons. V and J are TRBV9 and TRBJ2-2; no definite D call. The sequence was collected from an adult with an advanced solid tumor such as melanoma, head and neck, liver or kidney cancer. The input for sequencing was CD4+ or CD8+ T cells sorted from blood, taken in a trial of the OX40 agonist ivuxolimab. CDR3 bases: TGTGCCAGCAGCGTAGGGCACACCGGGGAGCTGTTTTTT. This codes for CASSVGHTGELFF. Based on the CDR3 plus reference TRBV9 and TRBJ2-2, the full variable domain is DSGVTQTPKHLITATGQRVTLRCSPRSGDLSVYWYQQSLDQGLQFLIQYYNGEERAKGNILERFSAQQFPDLHSELNLSSLELGDSALYFCASSVGHTGELFFGEGSRLTVL.